This TCR beta chain was observed in a study of blood T cell repertoires in COVID-19. Whole-study context: Samples of COVID-19 (acute and convalescent) were obtained from the United States, Italy and Spain. In each case, the material was cDNA or gDNA derived from T cells, B-cell-depleted T cells, or PBMCs.

Authors' analysis steps: Amplification with reference gene primers provided the estimates of nucleated cell counts. Assay: immunoSEQ multiplex PCR; the TCRdb copy retains only in-frame clones and omits some. V, J and clone size derive from that table, while D and trimming were established from the DNA sequence. The data show 170,000 or so clones, with approximately 86% seen just once and roughly 2.5% held by the top ten. Sequencing used peripheral blood. The clonotype comes from a man between 40 and 49 years old with active or convalescent COVID-19.

The CDR3, as DNA: TGCGCCAGCAGCTTTATTTACTCTGGGGCCAACGTCCTGACTTTC. This gives the protein CASSFIYSGANVLTF. The rearrangement uses TRBV5-1 and TRBJ2-6; D uncertain. CDR1 is SGHRS and CDR2 is YFSETQ in the germline V gene. CDR3 length: 15 residues. V was pared by 2 bases and J by 0 bases, with 6 bases between. Full variable domain (missing parts from reference TRBV5-1 and TRBJ2-6): KAGVTQTPRYLIKTRGQQVTLSCSPISGHRSVSWYQQTPGQGLQFLFEYFSETQRNKGNFPGRFSGRQFSNSRSEMNVSTLELGDSALYLCASSFIYSGANVLTFGAGSRLTVL.